Listed below are T cell receptor beta chains from one sample, sequenced in a study of blood T cells in healthy people across ages. TCRdb used MiXCR to reprocess the 5' RACE reads, holding one entry per CDR3 protein. The sample lists about 1.4 million distinct CDR3 sequences; around 59% were seen once. Sequencing was performed on blood. All receptors come from a man younger than 35 in good health. CDR3s include the opening cysteine and the closing phenylalanine or tryptophan. The D gene is left open where the match is weak. The size field is filled for only some rows; it gives once, few, many or a size class.

TRBV11-2	once	.	TRBJ2-7	TGTGCCAGCTCCATTCTTGTGGGTGAGCAGTACTTC	CASSILVGEQYF
TRBV4-1	.	.	TRBJ2-5	TGCGCCAGCAGCCACCGACGGGCAGAGACCCAGTACTTC	CASSHRRAETQYF
TRBV5-5	.	.	TRBJ1-2	TGTGCCAGCAGCCACGGGACGGGGGGGGTTAACTATGGCTACACCTTC	CASSHGTGGVNYGYTF
TRBV20-1	.	.	TRBJ2-7	TGCAGTGCTAAGGGTCCTAGCTTGTACGAGCAGTACTTC	CSAKGPSLYEQYF
TRBV4-2	many	.	TRBJ2-7	TGTGCCAGCAGCCAAGATCAGAACGGCGGGACAGACGAGCAGTACTTC	CASSQDQNGGTDEQYF
TRBV29-1	.	TRBD1	TRBJ1-2	TGCAGCGGCTCAGGGGGCGTAGGCATGCATGGCTACACCTTC	CSGSGGVGMHGYTF
TRBV5-6	.	TRBD2	TRBJ2-7	TGTGCCAGCAGCTCATTACTAGCGGGAGGTCTGAATTCCTACGAGCAGTACTTC	CASSSLLAGGLNSYEQYF
TRBV29-1	.	.	TRBJ2-7	TGCAGCGTGACGGGACGGGCAGAAGGGGACGAGCAGTACTTC	CSVTGRAEGDEQYF
TRBV7-9	.	.	TRBJ2-3	TGTGCCAGCAGACCCAGGGTAGCAGATACGCAGTATTTT	CASRPRVADTQYF
TRBV5-1	few	TRBD1	TRBJ2-1	TGCGCCAGCAGCCGCCGACAGGGGCCATACAATGAGCAGTTCTTC	CASSRRQGPYNEQFF
TRBV7-2	.	.	TRBJ1-6	TGTGCCAGCAGCTCTTTCGATTCATATAATTCACCCCTCCACTTT	CASSSFDSYNSPLHF
TRBV19	.	TRBD2	TRBJ2-1	TGTGCCAGTAGTACCTTACCGAGCGGGAGGAAGTTCTTC	CASSTLPSGRKFF
TRBV7-9	.	TRBD2	TRBJ2-4	TGTGCCAGCAACCTGGGGGGGAAGGACAAAAACATTCAGTACTTC	CASNLGGKDKNIQYF
TRBV5-1	.	.	TRBJ2-3	TGCGCCAGCAGCTTGGGAACTGCTTCAGATACGCAGTATTTT	CASSLGTASDTQYF
TRBV9	few	.	TRBJ1-2	TGTGCCAGCAGCGGAACGAGGCCGCCCGTCCTTGGACATGGCTACACCTTC	CASSGTRPPVLGHGYTF